The sequence of this T cell receptor beta chain was determined in a study of neoadjuvant anti-PD-1 for oral cavity cancer. Study in general: Most patients had three to four biweekly doses of 3 mg/kg nivolumab before resection. Patients without progression got a fourth dose around day 43. Points from the study as a whole: Each response group had just a few patients in TCR analyses.

This table comes from immunoSEQ multiplex PCR, and its TCRdb copy is limited to in-frame clones, with some not included. This table holds approximately 74,000 clones, around 80% found once. For this clone: Its matching antigen is unknown.

These oral cavity squamous cell carcinomas were HPV-negative and locally advanced. There are 15 residues in the CDR3. The V end was cut by 8 bases, the J end by 1 base, with 17 bases between. Germline V gives CDR1 MDHEN, CDR2 SYDVKM. The genes are TRBV28 and TRBJ1-1; the D is unclear. The TCR sequence derives from a person aged 40 to 85 with oral cavity squamous cell carcinoma. Sequences were derived from PBMCs, sampled before nivolumab (anti-PD-1) treatment. In DNA, the CDR3 is TGTGCCAGCCCTCCCCCGCGGAGAGGGAACACTGAAGCTTTCTTT. Protein sequence: CASPPPRRGNTEAFF.